The rows below give T cell receptor beta chains drawn from one sample of a study of identical twins. Each CDR3 protein is one row after TCRdb ran MiXCR on the 5' RACE reads. The data show 1.5 million to 2 million distinct CDR3 sequences, about 32% seen once. Sample: cord blood. These receptors all come from a newborn girl in good health. Each CDR3 is given with its conserved first and last residue. A D gene is named only where the DNA matches it firmly. The size field is filled for only some rows; it gives once, few, many or a size class.

V gene,D gene,clone size,J gene,CDR3 DNA,CDR3 protein
TRBV10-3,NA,many,TRBJ1-6,TGTGCCATCAGTGGGGGGTACAAGAGCTCCTATAATTCACCCCTCCACTTT,CAISGGYKSSYNSPLHF
TRBV6-5,NA,NA,TRBJ1-1,TGTGCCAGCAGTTACTTCTTGGGCAGATCGCAGCAGAACACTGAAGCTTTCTTT,CASSYFLGRSQQNTEAFF
TRBV6-5,TRBD1,few,TRBJ1-2,TGTGCCAGCACCCCGGGACAGGGGTACTATGGCTACACCTTC,CASTPGQGYYGYTF
TRBV4-1,NA,few,TRBJ2-7,TGCGCCAGCAGCCAAGTAAAGTACAGGGCCCCCTCCTACGAGCAGTACTTC,CASSQVKYRAPSYEQYF
TRBV2,NA,NA,TRBJ2-2,TGTGCCAGCAGTGATAGGTGGAACGGGGAGCTGTTTTTT,CASSDRWNGELFF
TRBV7-9,TRBD1,NA,TRBJ1-1,TGTGCCAGCAGCGCCCGGGACAGTTACATGAGCACTGAAGCTTTCTTT,CASSARDSYMSTEAFF
TRBV7-2,NA,NA,TRBJ2-1,TGTGCCAGCAGCTTGGACCATAGGCACAATGAGCAGTTCTTC,CASSLDHRHNEQFF
TRBV14,NA,NA,TRBJ2-7,TGTGCCAGCAGCCCACCGGACAATCCCTACGAGCAGTACTTC,CASSPPDNPYEQYF
TRBV5-1,TRBD1,NA,TRBJ1-6,TGCGCCAGCAGCTTGGAACAACAGGGGGCGCATTCACCCCTCCACTTT,CASSLEQQGAHSPLHF
TRBV11-1,NA,NA,TRBJ2-7,TGTGCCAGCAGCCCTCTTTCCAGGGCCTACGAGCAGTACTTC,CASSPLSRAYEQYF
TRBV4-2,TRBD1,many,TRBJ1-2,TGTGCCAGCAGCCGTGGAACAGGGGAGGACTATGGCTACACCTTC,CASSRGTGEDYGYTF
TRBV12-3/TRBV12-4,TRBD1,NA,TRBJ1-4,TGTGCCAGCAGTCCCGGGGCAGGGGGGATTGAAAAACTGTTTTTT,CASSPGAGGIEKLFF
TRBV5-1,NA,many,TRBJ2-4,TGCGCCAGCAGCCCCACGTCCGGGACCTACGCAGCGTTAGCCAAAAACATTCAGTACTTC,CASSPTSGTYAALAKNIQYF
TRBV2,TRBD2,NA,TRBJ2-3,TGTGCCAGCAGTATTAGCGGGAGAGGGTTTGGCGCAGATACGCAGTATTTT,CASSISGRGFGADTQYF
TRBV27,NA,few,TRBJ2-7,TGTGCCAGCAGTTTACAGGCAGGGCCTGCCTACGAGCAGTACTTC,CASSLQAGPAYEQYF
TRBV6-6,TRBD2,few,TRBJ2-5,TGTGCCAGCAGTTATCGGACTAGCGGACGAGGAGAAGAGACCCAGTACTTC,CASSYRTSGRGEETQYF
TRBV29-1,NA,NA,TRBJ2-7,TGCAGCGCAGGGGACTCTTTTCCTATCTACGAGCAGTACTTC,CSAGDSFPIYEQYF
TRBV28,NA,NA,TRBJ2-5,TGTGCCAGCAGTTTACAAAGCAATGAGCAGTACTTC,CASSLQSNEQYF
TRBV14,TRBD2,many,TRBJ2-1,TGTGCCAGCAGCGGCCTAGCGGGGGCTGGCAATGAGCAGTTCTTC,CASSGLAGAGNEQFF
TRBV27,TRBD1,few,TRBJ2-7,TGTGCCAGCAGTTTGGCCCGGGACAGGGCCCACGAGCAGTACTTC,CASSLARDRAHEQYF
TRBV11-2,NA,NA,TRBJ1-5,TGTGCCAGCAGCTTAGATCACGGCAATCAGCCCCAGCATTTT,CASSLDHGNQPQHF
TRBV3-1,NA,NA,TRBJ1-2,TGTGCCAGCAGCCAAGGGCCGCGGGCATCCTACACCTTC,CASSQGPRASYTF
TRBV7-2,NA,NA,TRBJ2-7,TGTGCCAGCAGCTTAGATGGGCCTAGGGTCGACAATGAGCAGTACTTC,CASSLDGPRVDNEQYF
TRBV4-1,TRBD1,NA,TRBJ2-3,TGCGCCAGCAGCCAAGAGACAGGGGGTGCAGATACGCAGTATTTT,CASSQETGGADTQYF
TRBV11-2,TRBD2,once,TRBJ2-5,TGTGCCAGCAGCTTGTGGGCGGGGGTTAACAATGAGCAGTACTTC,CASSLWAGVNNEQYF
TRBV20-1,NA,few,TRBJ2-2,TGCAGTGCTAGAACCCAGGGAACGAACACCGGGGAGCTGTTTTTT,CSARTQGTNTGELFF
TRBV27,NA,once,TRBJ2-7,TGTGCCAGCAGTTTAAGGGCGTCGGGCTTAGAGCAGTACTTC,CASSLRASGLEQYF
TRBV5-1,NA,once,TRBJ1-1,TGCGCCAGCAGCCCCGGGAGTGTTCGCACTGAAGCTTTCTTT,CASSPGSVRTEAFF
TRBV7-9,NA,NA,TRBJ2-1,TGTGCCAGCAGCTTAGTGCGGAAGGGGCCATCCTACAATGAGCAGTTCTTC,CASSLVRKGPSYNEQFF
TRBV9,NA,NA,TRBJ2-3,TGTGCCGGCAGCGTAGTTGGAAGCACAGATACGCAGTATTTT,CAGSVVGSTDTQYF
TRBV15,NA,NA,TRBJ1-4,TGTGCCACCAGCAGAGGAAGCTCGTCCCCTCGCGAAAAACTGTTTTTT,CATSRGSSSPREKLFF
TRBV10-3,TRBD1,few,TRBJ1-4,TGTGCCATCAGTCCCGGGACAGAGAGTGAAAAACTGTTTTTT,CAISPGTESEKLFF
TRBV29-1,TRBD2,many,TRBJ2-3,TGCAGCGTTGCTAGCGGTTTCACAGATACGCAGTATTTT,CSVASGFTDTQYF
TRBV2,TRBD1,few,TRBJ2-7,TGTGCCAGCGGCCGGGGGTACAGGGGGGTTCCCTACGAGCAGTACTTC,CASGRGYRGVPYEQYF
TRBV5-1,NA,NA,TRBJ1-1,TGCGCCAGCACCACACGAGGAGGGGTGAACACTGAAGCTTTCTTT,CASTTRGGVNTEAFF
TRBV4-1,NA,NA,TRBJ1-2,TGCGCCAGCAGCCAATCGCTGGATTCCGGGTACGAGGGCTACACCTTC,CASSQSLDSGYEGYTF
TRBV25-1,NA,NA,TRBJ1-4,TGTGCCGGCAGTAGGGAGGTTTCGACTAATGAAAAACTGTTTTTT,CAGSREVSTNEKLFF
TRBV12-3/TRBV12-4,NA,NA,TRBJ1-5,TGTGCCAGCAGTTTATGGGGCCGGTCTAGCAATCAGCCCCAGCATTTT,CASSLWGRSSNQPQHF
TRBV20-1,TRBD1,few,TRBJ1-2,TGCAGTGCTCAAGGGACAGGGGGCGACTATGGCTACACCTTC,CSAQGTGGDYGYTF
TRBV5-4,TRBD1,few,TRBJ1-2,TGTGCCAGCAGCTTTACCCCGGGACAGGGGGAAACTACCCCCTACGATTTCCTCTATGGCTACACCTTC,CASSFTPGQGETTPYDFLYGYTF
TRBV27,TRBD2,NA,TRBJ2-1,TGTGCCAGCAGTTTGGATCCCGGGACTAGCTACGAGCAGTTCTTC,CASSLDPGTSYEQFF
TRBV7-2,NA,NA,TRBJ2-7,TGTGCCAGCAGCCCCCCATCCCGGGACCACGAGCAGTACTTC,CASSPPSRDHEQYF
TRBV7-9,TRBD1,few,TRBJ2-6,TGTGCCAGCAGCACCATCCCGGGACAGGGTTCCTCTGGGGCCAACGTCCTGACTTTC,CASSTIPGQGSSGANVLTF
TRBV28,NA,many,TRBJ1-1,TGTGCCAGCAGTTTACCGGACACTGAAGCTTTCTTT,CASSLPDTEAFF
TRBV20-1,NA,NA,TRBJ2-1,TGCAGTGCCCCGGGGTATGGGGGCCCCTACAATGAGCAGTTCTTC,CSAPGYGGPYNEQFF
TRBV18,TRBD2,NA,TRBJ2-3,TGTGCCAGCTCACCACGACTAGCGGGAAGTGGCACAGATACGCAGTATTTT,CASSPRLAGSGTDTQYF
TRBV20-1,NA,few,TRBJ2-3,TGCAGTGCCATCCCCTACCACACAGGGAAAGACACAGATACGCAGTATTTT,CSAIPYHTGKDTDTQYF
TRBV29-1,NA,NA,TRBJ1-4,TGCAGCGTTGATGAGGGCAGGGAAAAAAAACTGTTTTTT,CSVDEGREKKLFF
TRBV10-3,NA,NA,TRBJ1-1,TGTGCCATCAGTGAGTCGAGTGTGATGAACACTGAAGCTTTCTTT,CAISESSVMNTEAFF
TRBV25-1,TRBD1,NA,TRBJ1-1,TGTGCCAGCAGTGCCGTCTTGACAGGGGGCGGAATGAACACTGAAGCTTTCTTT,CASSAVLTGGGMNTEAFF
TRBV24-1,TRBD2,few,TRBJ2-1,TGTGCCACCAGTGATTTTGCTAGCGGGAGCTACAATGAGCAGTTCTTC,CATSDFASGSYNEQFF
TRBV4-2,NA,few,TRBJ1-2,TGTGCCAGCAGCCAGCCCCCCTATGGCTACACCTTC,CASSQPPYGYTF